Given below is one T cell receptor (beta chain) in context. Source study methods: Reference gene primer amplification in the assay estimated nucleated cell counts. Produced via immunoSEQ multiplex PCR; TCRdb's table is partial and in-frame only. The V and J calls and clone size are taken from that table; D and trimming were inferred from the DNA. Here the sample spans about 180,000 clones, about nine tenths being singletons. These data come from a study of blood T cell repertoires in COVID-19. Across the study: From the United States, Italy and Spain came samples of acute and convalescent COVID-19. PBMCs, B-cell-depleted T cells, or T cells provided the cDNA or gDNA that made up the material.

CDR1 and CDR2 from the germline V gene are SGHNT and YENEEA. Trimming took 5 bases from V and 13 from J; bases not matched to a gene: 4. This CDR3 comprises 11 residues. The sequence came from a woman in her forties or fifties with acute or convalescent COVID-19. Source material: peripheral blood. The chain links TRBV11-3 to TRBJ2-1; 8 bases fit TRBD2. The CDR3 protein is CASSRGGRQFF. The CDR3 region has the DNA TGTGCCAGCAGCCGGGGGGGAAGACAGTTCTTC. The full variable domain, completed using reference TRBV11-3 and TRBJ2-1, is EAGVVQSPRYKIIEKKQPVAFWCNPISGHNTLYWYLQNLGQGPELLIRYENEEAVDDSQLPKDRFSAERLKGVDSTLKIQPAELGDSAVYLCASSRGGRQFFGPGTRLTVL.